The entry below describes one T cell receptor (beta chain). As processed by the authors: From reference gene primer amplification, estimates of nucleated cell counts were derived. Generated by immunoSEQ multiplex PCR, the TCRdb table keeps only in-frame clones and is missing some. The V and J calls and clone size come from that table; D and trimming were worked out from the DNA. The repertoire includes 100,000 to 150,000 clones, 65% to 85% of them detected once, and 5.5% to 6.5% sits in the top ten. This sample was taken from a study of blood T cell repertoires in COVID-19. Overall study context: Specimens from acute and convalescent COVID-19 originated in the United States, Italy and Spain. Sources were T cells, B-cell-depleted T cells, or PBMCs; the material itself was cDNA or gDNA.

This receptor was obtained from a man older than 75 with active or convalescent COVID-19. The material sequenced was peripheral blood.

CDR3 amino acids: CASGFGGNTEAFF. CDR3 DNA sequence: TGTGCTAGTGGTTTCGGGGGGAACACTGAAGCTTTCTTT. The genes are TRBV12-5 and TRBJ1-1, with a possible D match to TRBD1 (5 bases). This CDR3 contains 13 residues. The germline V gene encodes CDR1 LGHNT and CDR2 FRNRAP. The ends were cut back, 3 bases at V and 1 base at J, with 6 bases in the middle.